Listed below are T cell receptor beta chains from one sample, sequenced in a study of CD8+ T cells in alopecia areata. TCRdb's copy holds only in-frame clones and misses some; the assay was immunoSEQ multiplex PCR. This table holds about 210,000 clones, around two fifths found once. The material was CD4+ T cells sorted from blood, obtained around week 37, from a patient treated with tofacitinib. The source of these receptors is a human donor with alopecia areata. CDR3s include the opening cysteine and the closing phenylalanine or tryptophan. Clone sizes are given selectively: once, few, many, or a class where the clone is expanded.

v_call | clone_size | cdr3_aa
TRBV7-2 | NA | CASSSSPGVGYTF
TRBV6-1 | NA | CASSEGGRAYGYTF
TRBV14 | NA | CASSQASGASYNEQFF
TRBV2 | many | CASSVAGAGADTQYF
TRBV30 | NA | CAWRKVQSPYTEAFF
TRBV29-1 | few | CSVADRGVGQPQHF
TRBV4-2 | NA | CASSQDRRAGQETQYF
TRBV2 | few | CASAGDGQETQYF
TRBV4-3 | few | CASSQTEDTQYF
TRBV7-2 | NA | CASGASPYEQYF
TRBV29-1 | once | CSVGTSGSFHEQYF
TRBV2 | NA | CASSALPGMNTGELFF
TRBV4-3 | few | CASSSRSGRYF
TRBV15 | few | CATSTGQETQYF
TRBV27 | NA | CASSRHQAREQYF
TRBV5-4 | NA | CASSLLAEGYNEQFF
TRBV10-2 | many | CASARTGGTDTQYF
TRBV9 | NA | CASSRKAGPTEKLFF
TRBV7-8 | few | CASSTDQGGYTF
TRBV7-9 | NA | CASSLVGGSMETQYF
TRBV20-1 | NA | CSAPRGVEQFF
TRBV30 | NA | CAGGGEETQYF
TRBV4-3 | NA | CASSPLGQGGYNEQFF
TRBV7-9 | NA | CASSPNPGTGEAFF
TRBV30 | NA | CAWSNRYNQPQHF
TRBV30 | few | CAWSFYDRANTEAFF
TRBV14 | NA | CASSDDRSYGYTF
TRBV7-9 | NA | CASSSGLGLEQYF
TRBV19 | few | CASSKPFGNPDPSEQFF
TRBV4-2 | few | CASSQDFGTSRPYEQYF
TRBV5-1 | few | CASSLAGLPYNEQFF
TRBV6-5 | once | CASRNTGQGGYEQYF
TRBV4-2 | NA | CASSQEGSRDEQYF
TRBV29-1 | NA | CSVQRGAGALNEQFF
TRBV7-2 | NA | CASTASGRATSETQYF
TRBV20-1 | NA | CSNRGTHEQFF
TRBV14 | NA | CASSQDYSGSGANVLTF
TRBV7-9 | NA | CASRNSGSTRELFF
TRBV18 | NA | CASSGTSGQPQHF
TRBV20-1 | NA | CSSADSYEQYF
TRBV7-2 | NA | CASSLSAYEQYF
TRBV30 | NA | CAWSVTRVEGYTF
TRBV29-1 | NA | CSVIQGVETQYF
TRBV28 | few | CASSPRLGGTQYF
TRBV7-9 | few | CASSSDDNYGYTF
TRBV5-1 | once | CASSTGVSGTGELFF
TRBV7-9 | NA | CASSSGLAAINEQFF
TRBV2 | NA | CASRGLAVVETQYF
TRBV6-5 | NA | CASSRDRGPSGEQYF
TRBV7-9 | few | CAGALGYEQYF
TRBV7-2 | NA | CASSSDLVARGEQYF
TRBV6-1 | NA | CASRGLAGTYEQYF
TRBV14 | few | CASSLLEVATEAFF
TRBV29-1 | NA | CSVGVGSGNVGSNEQFF